The sequence of this T cell receptor beta chain was determined in a study of blood T cell repertoires in COVID-19. In the study overall: Spain, Italy and the United States supplied samples that represented acute and convalescent COVID-19. T cells, B-cell-depleted T cells, or PBMCs supplied cDNA or gDNA.

Method: immunoSEQ multiplex PCR; TCRdb's copy keeps in-frame clones and lacks some. The sample shows approximately 140,000 clones, about 90% of them seen only once. The sample was peripheral blood. The sequence was collected from a woman in her sixties with active or convalescent COVID-19.

CDR3 nucleotide sequence: TGTGCCACCAGCAGAGATCATCGGAGACAGGCGAATAATTCACCCCTCCACTTT. The encoded protein is CATSRDHRRQANNSPLHF. The chain has TRBV15 and TRBJ1-6; tentatively, D is TRBD1 (6 bases). The CDR3 has 18 residues. Germline V CDR1 and CDR2: LNHNV, YYDKDF (reference sequence). V gave up 0 bases and J gave up 5 bases, with 17 bases separating them.